This TCR beta chain was retrieved from a study of T cell changes during pregnancy in multiple sclerosis. This table comes from immunoSEQ multiplex PCR, and its TCRdb copy is limited to in-frame clones, with some not included. The sample shows roughly 35,000 clones, just over 85% of them seen only once. J gave up 3 bases and V 5 bases, and 8 bases lay outside the gene matches. CDR1 and CDR2 (germline): MNHEY, SMNVEV (reference sequence). CDR3 length: 16 amino acids. The input for sequencing was CD4+ T cells from peripheral blood mononuclear cells, taken before pregnancy. The chain couples TRBV27 to TRBJ2-7; 12 bases are a match to TRBD2. The receptor comes from a female donor with multiple sclerosis, enrolled in a pregnancy study. The CDR3: CASSTGLAGLGYEQYF. CDR3 DNA: TGTGCCAGCAGTACCGGACTAGCGGGACTGGGCTACGAGCAGTACTTC.